The text below deals with one TCR beta chain. Its specificity is unknown. This sample stems from a study of cytomegalovirus exposure and HLA in healthy donors. Findings of the study overall: With later analysis, a missense DCLRE1C variant became linked to TCR beta V- and J-gene trimming. After further analysis at a later stage, 15,000 to 20,000 TCR beta sequences were associated with HLA alleles at 0.05 false discovery rate. In an earlier analysis, about 87% or about 30%: the productive usage of most TCR beta V segments.

A multiplex PCR was run with 60 Vbeta primers and 13 Jbeta primers. The table came from immunoSEQ multiplex PCR; TCRdb's copy has only in-frame clones and leaves some out. The data show 140,000 to 150,000 clones, around two thirds seen once. Trimming cost V 2 bases and J 3 bases, with 13 bases left between them. Germline assignment: CDR1 LNHDA and CDR2 SQIVND (reference sequence). CDR3 size: 16 residues. This clonotype was obtained from a woman under 30 in good health and CMV-seronegative. The chain has TRBV19 and TRBJ1-4, with D perhaps matching TRBD1 (6 bases). The sequenced material came from PBMCs. The CDR3 here is CASSISRGLSNEKLFF. For the CDR3, the DNA is TGTGCCAGTAGTATATCCAGGGGTCTGTCTAATGAAAAACTGTTTTTT.